This T cell receptor beta chain was obtained from a study of shared T cell receptors in the human thymus. The CDR3 totals 15 residues. Germline-derived CDR1 and CDR2 are SGHRS and YFSETQ. V lost 3 bases and J lost 0, with 12 bases in between. This table comes from immunoSEQ multiplex PCR, and its TCRdb copy is limited to in-frame clones, with some not included. Of 700,000 to 750,000 clones detected, 70% to 90% appear once; the ten largest clones hold around 0.0094%. These same records also appear under a second study, on human thymus T cells.

The sequenced sample was thymocytes. This receptor was identified in a girl less than two years old with a congenital heart defect. The chain employs TRBV5-1 and TRBJ1-1; tentatively, D is TRBD1 (5 bases). Written as DNA, the CDR3 is TGCGCCAGCAGCTCGGAGGGGAGAATGAACACTGAAGCTTTCTTT. Amino acids: CASSSEGRMNTEAFF.